This T cell receptor (beta chain) was retrieved from a study of blood T cells in healthy people across ages. Study outcomes and limitations: Diversity of TCR beta per million T cells declined in a roughly linear way with age.

Germline V lookup: CDR1 SGDLS, CDR2 YYNGEE. The CDR3 covers 15 residues. V lost 6 bases and J lost 2, with 18 bases in between. As to this clonotype: What it recognizes is unknown.

Sample-barcoded 5' priming and a J-beta primer mix drove a second PCR of roughly 7 to 11 cycles. Each of the samples gave a minimum of 2.5 million paired-end reads that contained CDR3. TCRdb passed the 5' RACE reads through MiXCR, listing each CDR3 protein once. This table has under 700,000 distinct CDR3 sequences, approximately 25% appearing once. The same sample was also studied in work on T cells of mothers and their children.

This TCR was sampled from a boy aged 5-17 years in good health. Sequenced: blood. The chain has TRBV9 and TRBJ2-7; D is perhaps TRBD2 (5 bases). This CDR3 reads CASTPQFGVAYEQYF. The CDR3 DNA reads as TGTGCCAGCACCCCCCAGTTCGGGGTCGCCTACGAGCAGTACTTC.